This T cell receptor beta chain is drawn from a study of blood T cell repertoires in COVID-19. Study context: Samples came from the United States, Italy and Spain, spanning acute and convalescent COVID-19. T cells, B-cell-depleted T cells, or PBMCs provided the cDNA or gDNA that served as material.

Details on this clone: Distinct nucleotide sequences in the sample also encode this CDR3.

Study processing details: By means of reference gene primer amplification, nucleated cell counts were estimated. Assay: immunoSEQ multiplex PCR; the TCRdb copy retains only in-frame clones and omits some. V and J calls and clone size follow that table, whereas D and trimming were derived from the DNA. This table holds 250,000 to 300,000 clones, about nine tenths found once. This receptor was taken from a man aged 45-65 years with acute or convalescent COVID-19. Sequenced material: peripheral blood.

CDR3: CASSPERGRSYEQYF. CDR3 nucleotide sequence: TGTGCCAGCAGTCCAGAGCGGGGGCGTTCCTACGAGCAGTACTTC. V and J are TRBV5-6 and TRBJ2-7, with TRBD2 matching 8 bases. V shed 5 bases and J 1 base; nucleotides not matched to a gene: 8. CDR1 and CDR2 (germline): SGHDT, YYEEEE. This CDR3 contains 15 residues.